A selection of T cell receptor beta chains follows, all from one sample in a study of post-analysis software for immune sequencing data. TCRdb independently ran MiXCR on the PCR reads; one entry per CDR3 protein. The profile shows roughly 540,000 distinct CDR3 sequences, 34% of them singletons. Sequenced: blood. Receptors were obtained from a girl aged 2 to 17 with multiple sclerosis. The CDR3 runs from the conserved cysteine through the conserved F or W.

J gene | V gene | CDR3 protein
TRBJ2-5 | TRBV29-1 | CSVETRGKTQYF
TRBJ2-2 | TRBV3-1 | CASSQEFGELFF
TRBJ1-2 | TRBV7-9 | CASSSVTSISYTF
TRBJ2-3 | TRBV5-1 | CASSSVAGGSTDTQYF
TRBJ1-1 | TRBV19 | CVSSSTGAGRNTEAFF
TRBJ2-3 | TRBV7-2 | CASSRVGRTDTQYF
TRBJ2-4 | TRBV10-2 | CASSSQPLAKNIQYF
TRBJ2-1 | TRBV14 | CASSQDRRRNDEQFF
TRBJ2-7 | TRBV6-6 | CASSPGLDEQYF
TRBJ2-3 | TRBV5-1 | CASSLTGLGGPVALSTDTQYF
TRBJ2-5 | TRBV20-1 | CSATGTDQETQYF
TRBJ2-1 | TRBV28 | CASSLWRNNEQFF
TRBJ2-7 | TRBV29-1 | CSVDAGGYEQYF
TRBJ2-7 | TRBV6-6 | CASSPTMGHEQYF
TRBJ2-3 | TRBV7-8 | CASSLGLYTDTQYF
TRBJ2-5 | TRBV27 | CASSPRDRGETQYF
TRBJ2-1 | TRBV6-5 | CASSYSGPELAGIDNEQFF
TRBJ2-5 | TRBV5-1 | CASRTTIQETQYF
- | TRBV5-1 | CASSFGDSISDEQYF
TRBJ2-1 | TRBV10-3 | CAISEADRALYNEQFF
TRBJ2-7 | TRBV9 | CASSLTTSGGPYEQYF
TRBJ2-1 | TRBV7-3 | CASSLAHHRYNEQFF
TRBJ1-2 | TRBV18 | CAARREGNGYTF
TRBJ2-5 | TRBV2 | CASAAETQYF
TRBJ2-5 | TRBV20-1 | CSAGTSGGAQETQYF
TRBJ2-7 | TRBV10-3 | CAISGAASYEQYF
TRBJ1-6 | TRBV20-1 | CSGREGVESPLHF
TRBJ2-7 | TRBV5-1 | CASSLIYEQYF
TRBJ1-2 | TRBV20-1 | CSASNREGDYGYTF
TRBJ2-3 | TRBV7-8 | CASSLVRPAGSTDTQYF
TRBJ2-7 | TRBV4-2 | CASSLERGTPYEQYF
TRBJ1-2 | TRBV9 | CASSGGGTVDGYGYTF
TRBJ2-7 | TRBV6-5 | CASSSSGSSYEQYF
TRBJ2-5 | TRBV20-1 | CSASILAGGPSQETQYF
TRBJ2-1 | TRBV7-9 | CASRPLLTGGSYNEQFF
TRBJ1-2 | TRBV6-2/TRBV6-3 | CASINPGVYGYTF
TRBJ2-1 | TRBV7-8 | CASSSARGVPGGNEQFF
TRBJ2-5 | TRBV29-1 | CSVEPSGGIQETQYF
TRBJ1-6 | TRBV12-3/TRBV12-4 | CASRTGTENSPLHF